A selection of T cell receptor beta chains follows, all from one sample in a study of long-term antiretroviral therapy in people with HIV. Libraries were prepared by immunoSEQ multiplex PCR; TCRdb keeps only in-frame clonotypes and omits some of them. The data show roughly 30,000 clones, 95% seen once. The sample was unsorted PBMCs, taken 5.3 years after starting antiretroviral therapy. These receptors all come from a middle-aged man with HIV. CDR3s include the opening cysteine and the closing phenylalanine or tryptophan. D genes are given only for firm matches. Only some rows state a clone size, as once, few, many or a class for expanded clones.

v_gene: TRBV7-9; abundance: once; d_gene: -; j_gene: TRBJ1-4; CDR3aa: CASSFDSRGKLFF; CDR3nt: TGTGCCAGCAGCTTCGACTCGAGGGGAAAACTGTTTTTT
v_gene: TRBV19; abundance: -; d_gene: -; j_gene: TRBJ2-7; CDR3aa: CASSWGRNYEQYF; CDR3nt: TGTGCCAGTAGCTGGGGACGGAACTACGAGCAGTACTTC
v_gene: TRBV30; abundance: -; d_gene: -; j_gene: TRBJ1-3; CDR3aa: CAWSPSYSGNTIYF; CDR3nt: TGTGCCTGGAGTCCCAGTTACTCTGGAAACACCATATATTTT
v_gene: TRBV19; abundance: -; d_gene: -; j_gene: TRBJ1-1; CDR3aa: CASSISRNTEAFF; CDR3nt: TGTGCCAGTAGTATCAGTAGGAACACTGAAGCTTTCTTT
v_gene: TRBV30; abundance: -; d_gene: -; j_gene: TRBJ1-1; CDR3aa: CAWSPGDTEAFF; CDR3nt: TGTGCCTGGAGTCCCGGGGACACTGAAGCTTTCTTT
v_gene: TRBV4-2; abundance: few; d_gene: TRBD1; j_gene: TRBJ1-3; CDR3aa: CASSQEGTGTGNTIYF; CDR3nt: TGTGCCAGCAGCCAGGAAGGGACAGGCACTGGAAACACCATATATTTT
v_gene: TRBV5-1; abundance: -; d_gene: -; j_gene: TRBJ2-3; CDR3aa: CASSAGTFTGTDTQYF; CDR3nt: TGCGCCAGCAGCGCCGGGACCTTTACAGGCACAGATACGCAGTATTTT
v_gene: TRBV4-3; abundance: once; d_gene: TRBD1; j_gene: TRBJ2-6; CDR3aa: CASSQQGASSGANVLTF; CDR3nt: TGCGCCAGCAGCCAACAGGGGGCAAGCTCTGGGGCCAACGTCCTGACTTTC
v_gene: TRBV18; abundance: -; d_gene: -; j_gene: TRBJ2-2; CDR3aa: CASSRHPPPGELFF; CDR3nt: TGTGCCAGCTCGAGACACCCACCCCCCGGGGAGCTGTTTTTT
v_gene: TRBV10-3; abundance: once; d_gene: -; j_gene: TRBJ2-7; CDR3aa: CAAGADSYEQYF; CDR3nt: TGTGCCGCCGGGGCAGACTCCTACGAGCAGTACTTC
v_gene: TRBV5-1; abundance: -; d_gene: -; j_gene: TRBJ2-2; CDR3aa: CASSPKNMAGELFF; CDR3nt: TGCGCCAGCTCCCCAAAAAATATGGCCGGGGAGCTGTTTTTT
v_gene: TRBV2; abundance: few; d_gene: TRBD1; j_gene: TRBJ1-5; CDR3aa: CASRGDRDQPQHF; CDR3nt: TGTGCCAGCAGGGGGGACAGGGACCAGCCCCAGCATTTT
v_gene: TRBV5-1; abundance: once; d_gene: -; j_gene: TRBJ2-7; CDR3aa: CASSFAVGAPYEQYF; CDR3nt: TGCGCCAGCAGCTTTGCGGTTGGGGCACCCTACGAGCAGTACTTC
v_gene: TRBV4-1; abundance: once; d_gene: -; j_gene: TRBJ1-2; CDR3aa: CASSQGEDGYTF; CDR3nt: TGCGCCAGCAGCCAAGGGGAGGATGGCTACACCTTC
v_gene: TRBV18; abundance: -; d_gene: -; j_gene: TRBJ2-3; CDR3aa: CASSPGFADSTDTQYF; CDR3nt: TGTGCCAGCTCACCGGGCTTCGCGGATAGCACAGATACGCAGTATTTT
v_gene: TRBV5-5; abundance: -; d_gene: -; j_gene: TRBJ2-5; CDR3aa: CASSFSRDAQETQYF; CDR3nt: TGTGCCAGCAGCTTTTCCCGGGACGCACAAGAGACCCAGTACTTC
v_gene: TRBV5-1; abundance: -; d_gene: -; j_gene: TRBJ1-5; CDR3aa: CASSPTPEGPQPQHF; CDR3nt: TGCGCCAGCAGCCCCACCCCGGAGGGGCCTCAGCCCCAGCATTTT